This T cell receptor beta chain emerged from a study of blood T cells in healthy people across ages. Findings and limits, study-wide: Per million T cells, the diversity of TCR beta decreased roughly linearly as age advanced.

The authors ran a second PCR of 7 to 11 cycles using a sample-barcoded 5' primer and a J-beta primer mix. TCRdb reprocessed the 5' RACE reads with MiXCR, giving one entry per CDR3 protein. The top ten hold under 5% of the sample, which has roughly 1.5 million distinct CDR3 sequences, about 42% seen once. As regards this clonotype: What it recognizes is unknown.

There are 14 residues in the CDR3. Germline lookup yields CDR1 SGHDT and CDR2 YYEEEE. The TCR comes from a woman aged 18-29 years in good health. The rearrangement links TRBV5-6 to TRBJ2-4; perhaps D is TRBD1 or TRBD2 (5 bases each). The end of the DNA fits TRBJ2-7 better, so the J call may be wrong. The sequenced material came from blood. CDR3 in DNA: TGTGCCAGCAGCCCTGATGGGGGAATCGACGAGCAGTACTTC. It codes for CASSPDGGIDEQYF.